Here is one T cell receptor (beta chain) with its context. Its antigen is not identified. This entry comes from a study of early T cells in non-severe SARS-CoV-2 infection. General study results and limits: In VDJdb matching, anti-spike CD8 responses were favored while private and CD4 specificities went missing.

Trimming took 2 bases from V and 1 from J, leaving 9 bases between them. Germline-derived CDR1 and CDR2 are SGHTA and FQGTGA. The CDR3 has 15 residues. TCRdb passed the 5' RACE reads through MiXCR, listing each CDR3 protein once. Found here are some 66,000 distinct CDR3 sequences, roughly 9% of them singletons; the top ten hold roughly 3.2%. The sequence came from an adult who was a healthcare worker with PCR-confirmed SARS-CoV-2 infection or an uninfected control (not recorded which). V and J are TRBV7-3 and TRBJ2-1; D remains ambiguous. Sequencing was carried out using whole blood. This CDR3 is CASSLFPGSYNEQFF. The DNA of the CDR3 is TGTGCCAGCAGCTTATTCCCCGGGTCCTACAATGAGCAGTTCTTC.